The clone carrying this TCR beta chain was recorded once. What it binds is unknown. PCR employed 60 Vbeta and 13 Jbeta primers. Only in-frame clones appear in the TCRdb table, and some are missing; sequencing was by immunoSEQ multiplex PCR. The table has approximately 60,000 clones, approximately 80% seen once. The sample belongs to a study of cytomegalovirus exposure and HLA in healthy donors. Study-wide findings and caveats: Rates of TCR association differed by HLA locus in a later analysis, with DRB1 highest and HLA-C lowest. Overall, around 160 TCR beta chains were annotated as cytomegalovirus-associated. Presence/absence analyses assumed roughly uniform sequencing depth across donors, which may not hold. The likely origin of a cluster of highly shared sequence variants was a sequencing artifact.

The length of the CDR3 is 14 residues. In germline, CDR1 is ENHRY, CDR2 SYGVKD. This sequence originates from a man under 40 in good health and CMV-seronegative. Material for sequencing was PBMCs. The V call is TRBV10-3, the J call TRBJ2-5; maybe TRBD2 (6 bases). The J call is uncertain, as TRBJ2-7 better fits the DNA end. The CDR3 loop is CAISERGSSYEQYF. The CDR3 DNA follows: TGTGCCATCAGTGAGCGGGGGAGCTCCTACGAGCAGTACTTC.